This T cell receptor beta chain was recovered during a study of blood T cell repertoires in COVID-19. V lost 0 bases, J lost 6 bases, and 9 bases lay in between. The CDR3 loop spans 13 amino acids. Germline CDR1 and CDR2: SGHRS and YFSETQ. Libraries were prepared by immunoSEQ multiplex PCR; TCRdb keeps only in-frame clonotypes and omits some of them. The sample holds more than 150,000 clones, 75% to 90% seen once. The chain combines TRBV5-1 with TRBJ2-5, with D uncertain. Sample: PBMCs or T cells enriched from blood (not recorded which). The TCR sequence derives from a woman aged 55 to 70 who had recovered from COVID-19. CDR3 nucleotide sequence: TGCGCCAGCAGCTTGGGACATCGGCAGACCCAGTACTTC. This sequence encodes CASSLGHRQTQYF.